Below, one T cell receptor beta chain is given with its context. The germline CDR1 and CDR2 sequences are SNHLY and FYNNEI. V shed 7 bases and J 5 bases; nucleotides not matched to a gene: 8. This CDR3 comprises 14 residues. Produced via immunoSEQ multiplex PCR; TCRdb's table is partial and in-frame only. Among approximately 99,000 clones listed, approximately 94% were seen once. This sample is drawn from a study of OX40 agonist ivuxolimab in advanced cancers. The specimen comprised CD4+ or CD8+ T cells sorted from blood, sampled in a trial of the OX40 agonist ivuxolimab. The V call is TRBV2, the J call TRBJ1-1; 9 bases line up with TRBD1. The sequence derives from an adult with an advanced solid tumor such as melanoma, head and neck, liver or kidney cancer. CDR3 sequence: CASIIRDRETEAFF. The DNA for the CDR3 is TGTGCCAGCATTATCCGGGACAGGGAAACTGAAGCTTTCTTT.